These T cell receptor beta chains were read from a single sample in a study of blood T cells in healthy people across ages. MiXCR was run by TCRdb on the 5' RACE reads, yielding one entry per CDR3 protein. Found here are some 920,000 distinct CDR3 sequences, just over 50% of them singletons; the top ten hold about 22%. Sequenced: blood. The receptors shown here come from a woman in her sixties in good health. The CDR3 runs from the conserved cysteine through the conserved F or W. Each record gives: clone size, J gene, D gene, V gene, CDR3 protein, CDR3 DNA. D genes are given only for firm matches. Clone size is stated in some rows and not others, as once, few, many or a class when expanded.

NA TRBJ2-6 NA TRBV15 CATSSPRLGHGSGANVLTF TGTGCCACCAGCAGCCCCCGGCTGGGACATGGCTCTGGGGCCAACGTCCTGACTTTC
NA TRBJ1-2 NA TRBV12-3/TRBV12-4 CASTSFYGYTF TGTGCCAGCACGTCATTTTATGGCTACACCTTC
few TRBJ2-6 NA TRBV9 CASSVGMGANVLTF TGTGCCAGCAGCGTAGGGATGGGGGCCAACGTCCTGACTTTC
NA TRBJ1-4 NA TRBV12-3/TRBV12-4 CASSNRVREKLFF TGTGCCAGCAGTAACAGGGTTCGTGAAAAACTGTTTTTT
few TRBJ2-1 NA TRBV5-1 CASSPQQGPYNEQFF TGCGCCAGCAGCCCCCAACAGGGACCCTACAATGAGCAGTTCTTC
NA TRBJ2-1 TRBD2 TRBV20-1 CSAGGTSGLHNEQFF TGCAGTGCTGGGGGGACTAGCGGTTTACACAATGAGCAGTTCTTC
NA TRBJ2-5 NA TRBV6-6 CASSILAWQETQYF TGTGCCAGCAGTATACTAGCTTGGCAAGAGACCCAGTACTTC
NA TRBJ1-5 NA TRBV9 CATSVAQNQPQHF TGTGCCACCAGCGTAGCCCAGAATCAGCCCCAGCATTTT
NA TRBJ2-7 NA TRBV20-1 CSARGTGMGHEQYF TGCAGTGCTAGGGGGACGGGGATGGGCCACGAGCAGTACTTC
NA TRBJ1-5 TRBD1 TRBV4-2 CASSPLGGQGGQPQHF TGTGCCAGCAGCCCCCTAGGAGGACAGGGAGGGCAGCCCCAGCATTTT
NA TRBJ1-2 TRBD1 TRBV20-1 CSANTGGSGYTF TGCAGTGCTAACACAGGGGGCTCTGGCTACACCTTC
NA TRBJ1-1 NA TRBV12-3/TRBV12-4 CASSLSEGAGEAFF TGTGCCAGCAGTTTATCAGAAGGGGCGGGTGAAGCTTTCTTT
NA TRBJ2-2 NA TRBV29-1 CSVGKELGGELFF TGCAGCGTCGGAAAAGAGTTGGGCGGGGAGCTGTTTTTT
NA TRBJ2-2 TRBD2 TRBV4-2 CASSVTSGRGTGELFF TGTGCCAGCAGCGTAACTAGCGGGAGGGGCACCGGGGAGCTGTTTTTT
few TRBJ2-3 NA TRBV3-1 CASSQVSVSTDTQYF TGTGCCAGCAGCCAAGTATCAGTAAGCACAGATACGCAGTATTTT
once TRBJ2-5 NA TRBV4-1 CASSQVGGGRTQYF TGCGCCAGCAGCCAAGTAGGGGGGGGTCGGACCCAGTACTTC
NA TRBJ2-3 TRBD2 TRBV9 CASTRTSGHTDTQYF TGTGCCAGCACCCGGACTAGCGGCCACACAGATACGCAGTATTTT
many TRBJ2-1 NA TRBV7-2 CASSRGLGNNEQFF TGTGCCAGCAGTCGAGGGCTGGGAAACAATGAGCAGTTCTTC
NA TRBJ2-2 NA TRBV4-1 CASSQGQGGTGELFF TGCGCCAGCAGCCAAGGTCAGGGGGGCACCGGGGAGCTGTTTTTT
NA TRBJ2-7 NA TRBV21-1 CASSKTSCEQYF TGTGCCAGCAGCAAGACGAGCTGCGAGCAGTACTTC
NA TRBJ1-3 NA TRBV14 CASSRAGSRRNTIYF TGTGCCAGCAGCCGCGCCGGGTCTAGGAGGAACACCATATATTTT
NA TRBJ2-1 TRBD2 TRBV12-5 CASGSSSGSTYNEQFF TGTGCTAGTGGTTCAAGTAGCGGGAGCACCTACAATGAGCAGTTCTTC
NA TRBJ1-2 NA TRBV6-6 CASSYSSGLDGYTF TGTGCCAGCAGTTACTCTTCGGGGCTAGACGGCTACACCTTC
NA TRBJ1-1 NA TRBV11-2 CASSLGAGSTTEAFF TGTGCCAGCAGCTTAGGGGCAGGATCAACCACTGAAGCTTTCTTT
NA TRBJ2-1 NA TRBV7-9 CASSLSFSGTDAYEQFF TGTGCCAGCAGCTTAAGTTTTTCCGGGACGGATGCCTATGAGCAGTTCTTC
NA TRBJ2-1 NA TRBV4-3 CASSQGRGGSYNEQFF TGCGCCAGCAGCCAAGGGAGGGGGGGCTCCTACAATGAGCAGTTCTTC
few TRBJ2-5 TRBD2 TRBV7-2 CASSLGGSIETQYF TGTGCCAGCAGCTTAGGCGGGAGCATAGAGACCCAGTACTTC
NA TRBJ2-2 TRBD1 TRBV9 CASSVRGRAGELFF TGTGCCAGCAGCGTCAGGGGGCGGGCCGGGGAGCTGTTTTTT
few TRBJ1-2 NA TRBV7-9 CASRGSGTRAGGGYGYTF TGTGCCAGCAGGGGATCCGGGACAAGGGCGGGAGGTGGCTATGGCTACACCTTC
few TRBJ1-4 NA TRBV12-3/TRBV12-4 CASRPMGGGGEKLFF TGTGCCAGCAGGCCGATGGGGGGGGGAGGTGAAAAACTGTTTTTT
NA TRBJ2-7 TRBD1 TRBV28 CASSLSAGQGSEQYF TGTGCCAGCAGTTTATCTGCGGGACAGGGTTCCGAGCAGTACTTC
NA TRBJ2-1 TRBD2 TRBV19 CATDSGRPPYNEQFF TGTGCCACCGACAGCGGGAGGCCGCCCTACAATGAGCAGTTCTTC
few TRBJ1-6 NA TRBV7-2 CASSLAPRGNSPLHF TGTGCCAGCAGCTTGGCCCCCCGGGGTAATTCACCCCTCCACTTT
NA TRBJ2-7 NA TRBV10-3 CAIRDYSVGLNYEQYF TGTGCCATCAGAGACTATAGCGTGGGGCTTAACTACGAGCAGTACTTC
NA TRBJ2-4 NA TRBV7-2 CASSVTGIGLQYF TGTGCCAGCAGCGTAACGGGGATCGGATTGCAGTACTTC
NA TRBJ2-4 NA TRBV20-1 CSPLRVAKNIQYF TGCAGCCCTCTCCGAGTAGCCAAAAACATTCAGTACTTC